This T cell receptor (beta chain) originates from a study of CD8 T cells in ankylosing spondylitis. Study-level findings and limits: Enrichment of disease-linked clones was reportedly significant in matched ankylosing spondylitis synovial fluid. About 8 highly homologous variants made up a TCR beta motif, and this motif appeared characteristic of ankylosing spondylitis blood. Clones linked to disease, bearing a CD8+ phenotype, were relatively rare in peripheral blood.

Points on this clonotype: Its antigen is unidentified.

Libraries of TCR beta came from quantitative 5'-RACE with molecular barcodes. TCRdb reprocessed the 5' RACE reads via MiXCR and lists one record per CDR3 protein. The sample lists 220,000 or so distinct CDR3 sequences, about 17% occurring once. After removal of 6 bases from V and 1 base from J, the junction contained 10 bases not matched to a gene. The CDR3 contains 16 residues. The sequence was obtained from a male donor with ankylosing spondylitis. Sequenced: blood, either unsorted or a sorted T cell fraction (not recorded which). This chain uses TRBV12-3 or TRBV12-4 with TRBJ2-3, with TRBD1 matching 7 bases. The CDR3 region has the DNA TGTGCCAGCAGCGGACAGGAATCAGATGGCACAGATACGCAGTATTTT. This encodes CASSGQESDGTDTQYF.